This TCR beta chain stems from a study of shared clonotypes between healthy human individuals. Measured with immunoSEQ multiplex PCR; TCRdb has only the in-frame clones, and not every one. The data contain some 2 million clones, approximately 95% of them singletons. Terminally differentiated effector memory CD45RA+ cells were excluded by CCR7 positive selection of CD45RO-negative cells. The receptor's source is a man in his late teens or twenties in good health. Sequenced material: naive CD8+ T cells sorted from blood.

This CDR3 is CASSLRRTYTEAFF. Here the CDR3 DNA reads TGTGCCAGCAGTTTACGACGGACATACACTGAAGCTTTCTTT. The chain is built from TRBV27 and TRBJ1-1; tentatively, D is TRBD1 (5 bases). The CDR3 covers 14 residues. Looked up from germline, CDR1 is MNHEY and CDR2 is SMNVEV (reference sequence). Trimming stripped 2 bases from V and 3 bases from J, with 10 bases between.